A single T cell receptor beta chain is shown here with its context. This entry is derived from a study of T cell clones after liver transplantation. Assay: immunoSEQ multiplex PCR; the TCRdb copy retains only in-frame clones and omits some. The sample lists 50,000 or so clones, 65% to 80% occurring once. V lost 4 bases to trimming and J lost 10 bases, with 10 bases between them. The V gene's germline CDR1 is SGDLS and CDR2 YYNGEE. The length of the CDR3 is 11 residues. Source: CD4+ T cells from blood, taken approximately 52 months after liver transplant. This rearrangement joins TRBV9 to TRBJ2-3, with D uncertain. This clonotype was sampled from a human patient who received a liver transplant. Some T cells may be supplied by the graft donor. The CDR3: CASSSQQAQYF. The CDR3 region has the DNA TGTGCCAGCAGCTCCCAGCAAGCGCAGTATTTT. The full variable domain, in which reference TRBV9 and TRBJ2-3 provide the parts outside the CDR3, is DSGVTQTPKHLITATGQRVTLRCSPRSGDLSVYWYQQSLDQGLQFLIQYYNGEERAKGNILERFSAQQFPDLHSELNLSSLELGDSALYFCASSSQQAQYFGPGTRLTVL.